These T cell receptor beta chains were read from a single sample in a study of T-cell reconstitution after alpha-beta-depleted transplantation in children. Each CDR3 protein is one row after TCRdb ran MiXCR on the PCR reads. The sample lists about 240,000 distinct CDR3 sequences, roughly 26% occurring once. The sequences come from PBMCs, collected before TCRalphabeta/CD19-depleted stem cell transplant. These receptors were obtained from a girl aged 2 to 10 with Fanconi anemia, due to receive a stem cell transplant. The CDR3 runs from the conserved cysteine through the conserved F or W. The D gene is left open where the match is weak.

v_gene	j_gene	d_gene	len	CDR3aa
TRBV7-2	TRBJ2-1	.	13	CASSWGPNNEQFF
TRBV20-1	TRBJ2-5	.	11	CSAPHGETQYF
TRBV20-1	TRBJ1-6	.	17	CSAPFTPGQLGGSPLHF
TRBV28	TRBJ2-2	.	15	CASLMQGGRSGELFF
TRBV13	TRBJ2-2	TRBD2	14	CASRTGLAAGELFF
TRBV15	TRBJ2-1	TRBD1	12	CATGTGNNEQFF
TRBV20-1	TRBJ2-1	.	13	CSAREVAINEQFF
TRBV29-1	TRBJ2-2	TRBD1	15	CSVGPGQGNTGELFF
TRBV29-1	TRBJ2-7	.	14	CSVAGGLSSYEQYF
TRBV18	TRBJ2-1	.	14	CASSPSGQYNEQFF
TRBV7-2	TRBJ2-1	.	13	CASSLYFGVEQFF
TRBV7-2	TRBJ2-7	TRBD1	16	CASTRRTGSTTYEQYF
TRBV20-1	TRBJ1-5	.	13	CSVSASINQPQHF
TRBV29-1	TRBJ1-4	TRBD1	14	CSAGGTGSNEKLFF
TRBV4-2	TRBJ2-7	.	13	CASSQEHTYEQYF
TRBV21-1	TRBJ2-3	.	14	CASSSRMFSRPQYF
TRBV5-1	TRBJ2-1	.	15	CASSLVGGQSLEQFF
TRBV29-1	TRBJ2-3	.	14	CSVDLRVMADTQYF
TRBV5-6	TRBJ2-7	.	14	CASSPLGQTYEQYF
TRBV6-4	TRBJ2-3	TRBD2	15	CASSESGGATDTQYF
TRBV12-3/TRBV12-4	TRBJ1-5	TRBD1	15	CASTPGTGLNQPQHF
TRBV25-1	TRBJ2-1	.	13	CASSRQFPPEQFF
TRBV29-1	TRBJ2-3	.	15	CSVEDYSSGTDTQYF
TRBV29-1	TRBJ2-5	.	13	CSVSTGWEETQYF
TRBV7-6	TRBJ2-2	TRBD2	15	CASTLRPSGTGELFF
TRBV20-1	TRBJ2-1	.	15	CSARRQGTADNEQFF
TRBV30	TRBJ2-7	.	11	CAWSITNEQYF
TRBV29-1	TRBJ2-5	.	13	CSVELDRRETQYF
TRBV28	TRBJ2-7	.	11	CASSRPYEQYF
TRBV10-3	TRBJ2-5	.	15	CAISESRQEEETQYF
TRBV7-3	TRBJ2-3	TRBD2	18	CASSLTPSGRRGADTQYF
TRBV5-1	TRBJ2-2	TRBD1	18	CASSDWPGQGVNTGELFF
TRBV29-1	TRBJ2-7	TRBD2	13	CSVDGGSNYEQYF
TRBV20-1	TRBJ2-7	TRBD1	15	CSAVTGTGLSYEQYF
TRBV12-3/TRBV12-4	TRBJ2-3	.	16	CASSSASRGFSDTQYF
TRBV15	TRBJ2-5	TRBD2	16	CATSRDRGGWQETQYF
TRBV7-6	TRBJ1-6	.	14	CASSLDQAYSPLHF
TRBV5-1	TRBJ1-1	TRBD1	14	CASSMGQGSTEAFF
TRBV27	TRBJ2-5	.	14	CASSPFREQETQYF
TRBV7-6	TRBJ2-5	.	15	CASSSYLLGVETQYF
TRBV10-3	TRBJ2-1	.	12	CAISLHPSEQFF
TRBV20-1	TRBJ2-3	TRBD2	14	CSAPGLAVADTQYF
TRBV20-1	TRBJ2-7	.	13	CSATTSRTHEQYF
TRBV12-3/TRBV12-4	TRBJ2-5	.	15	CASTFGGREQETQYF
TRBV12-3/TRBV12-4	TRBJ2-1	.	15	CASSMVVAPGNEQFF
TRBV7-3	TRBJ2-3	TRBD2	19	CASSLKGVVASGTTDTQYF
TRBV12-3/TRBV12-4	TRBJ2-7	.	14	CASSRVGGLNEQYF
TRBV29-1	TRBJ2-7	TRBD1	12	CSAKGANHEQYF